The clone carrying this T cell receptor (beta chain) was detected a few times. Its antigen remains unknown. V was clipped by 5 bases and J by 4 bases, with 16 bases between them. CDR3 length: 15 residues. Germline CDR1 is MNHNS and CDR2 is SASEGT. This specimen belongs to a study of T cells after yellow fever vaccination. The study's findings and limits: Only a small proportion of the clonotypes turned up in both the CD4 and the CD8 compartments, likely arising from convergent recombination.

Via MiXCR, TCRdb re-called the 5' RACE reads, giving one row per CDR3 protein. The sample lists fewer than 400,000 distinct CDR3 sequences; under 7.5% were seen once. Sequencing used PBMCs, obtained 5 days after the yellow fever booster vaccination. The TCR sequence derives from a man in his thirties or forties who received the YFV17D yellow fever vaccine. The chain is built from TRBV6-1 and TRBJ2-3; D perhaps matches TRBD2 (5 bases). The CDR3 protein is CASSRPTGLADTQYF. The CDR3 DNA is TGTGCCAGCAGTCGCCCAACGGGATTAGCAGATACGCAGTATTTT.